Described below is a single T cell receptor beta chain sequence and its context. No antigen is known for it. Donors likely had unrecorded immune exposures despite being nominally healthy when sampled. The PCR employed 60 Vbeta primers together with 13 Jbeta primers. Using immunoSEQ multiplex PCR, the repertoire was profiled, and TCRdb retains in-frame clones only, with some absent. The sample shows 150,000 to 200,000 clones, roughly 77% of them seen only once. The record originates from a study of cytomegalovirus exposure and HLA in healthy donors. General study results and limits: As a later analysis showed, a missense DCLRE1C variant was linked to trimming of TCR beta V- and J-genes.

Losses at the gene ends were 4 bases for V and 4 bases for J; bases not matched to a gene: 9. Germline lookup yields CDR1 SGHNT and CDR2 YYREEE (reference sequence). The CDR3 consists of 15 residues. The sample comprised PBMCs. This sequence was found in a woman aged 35 to 49 in good health and CMV-seropositive. The chain carries TRBV5-4 and TRBJ1-1; 8 bases agree with TRBD1. CDR3 in amino acids: CASSLKTGVGTEAFF. Here the CDR3 DNA reads TGTGCCAGCAGCCTCAAGACAGGGGTGGGCACTGAAGCTTTCTTT.